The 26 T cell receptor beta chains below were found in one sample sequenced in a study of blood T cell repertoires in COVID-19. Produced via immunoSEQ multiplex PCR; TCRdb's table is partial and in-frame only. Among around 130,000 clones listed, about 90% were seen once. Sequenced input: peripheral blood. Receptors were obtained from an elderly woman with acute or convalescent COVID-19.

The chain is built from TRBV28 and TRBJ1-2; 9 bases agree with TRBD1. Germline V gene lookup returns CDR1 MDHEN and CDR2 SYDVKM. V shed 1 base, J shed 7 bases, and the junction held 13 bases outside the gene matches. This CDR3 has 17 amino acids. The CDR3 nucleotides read TGTGCCAGCAGTTTATTATTCCGGGGACAGGGTTTGAGTGGCTACACCTTC. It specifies CASSLLFRGQGLSGYTF.

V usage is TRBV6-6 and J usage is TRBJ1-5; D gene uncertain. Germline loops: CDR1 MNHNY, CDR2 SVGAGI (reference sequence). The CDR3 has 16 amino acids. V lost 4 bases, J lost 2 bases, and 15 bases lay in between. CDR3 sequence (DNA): TGTGCCAGCAGTTCCCCCTCGCGTGGGCGCAATCAGCCCCAGCATTTT. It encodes CASSSPSRGRNQPQHF.

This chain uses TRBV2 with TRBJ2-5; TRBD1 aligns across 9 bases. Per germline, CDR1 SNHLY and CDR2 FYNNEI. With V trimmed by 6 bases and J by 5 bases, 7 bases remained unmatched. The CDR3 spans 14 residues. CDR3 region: CASRTGQGGETQYF. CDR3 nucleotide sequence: TGTGCCAGCAGAACGGGACAGGGAGGGGAGACCCAGTACTTC.

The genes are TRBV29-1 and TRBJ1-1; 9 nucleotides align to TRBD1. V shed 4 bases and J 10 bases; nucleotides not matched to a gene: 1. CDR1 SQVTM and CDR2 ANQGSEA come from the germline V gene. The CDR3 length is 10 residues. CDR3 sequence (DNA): TGCAGCGTTGTGGACAGGGGAGCTTTCTTT. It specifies CSVVDRGAFF.

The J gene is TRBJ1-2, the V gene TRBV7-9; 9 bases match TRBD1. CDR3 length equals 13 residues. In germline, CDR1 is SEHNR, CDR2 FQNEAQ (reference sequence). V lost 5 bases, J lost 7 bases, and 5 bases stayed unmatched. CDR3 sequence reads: CASSPGTGSGYTF. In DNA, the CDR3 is TGTGCCAGCAGCCCAGGGACAGGGTCTGGCTACACCTTC.

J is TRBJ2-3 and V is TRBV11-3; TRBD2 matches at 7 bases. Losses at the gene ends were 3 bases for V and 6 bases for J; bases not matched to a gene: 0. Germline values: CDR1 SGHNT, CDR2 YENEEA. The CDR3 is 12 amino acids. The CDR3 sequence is CASSLGGDTQYF. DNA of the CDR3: TGTGCCAGCAGCTTGGGAGGGGATACGCAGTATTTT.

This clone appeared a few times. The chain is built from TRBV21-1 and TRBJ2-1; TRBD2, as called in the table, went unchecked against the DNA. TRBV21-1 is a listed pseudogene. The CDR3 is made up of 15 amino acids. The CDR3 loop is CASSKTQRGGAEQFF. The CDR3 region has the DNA TGTGCCAGCAGCAAAACCCAGCGGGGGGGCGCTGAGCAGTTCTTC.

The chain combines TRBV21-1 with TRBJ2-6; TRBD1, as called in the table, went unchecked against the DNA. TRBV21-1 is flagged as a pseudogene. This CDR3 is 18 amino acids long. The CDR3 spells CASTSDRLRSSGANVLTF. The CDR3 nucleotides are TGTGCCAGCACCTCAGACAGGCTACGTTCCTCTGGGGCCAACGTCCTGACTTTC.

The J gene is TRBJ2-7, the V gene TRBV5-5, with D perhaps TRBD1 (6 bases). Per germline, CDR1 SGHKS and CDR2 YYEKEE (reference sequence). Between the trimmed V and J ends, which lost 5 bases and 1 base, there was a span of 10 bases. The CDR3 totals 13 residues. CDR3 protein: CASRRDMSYEQYF. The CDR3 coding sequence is TGTGCCAGCAGAAGGGACATGTCCTACGAGCAGTACTTC.

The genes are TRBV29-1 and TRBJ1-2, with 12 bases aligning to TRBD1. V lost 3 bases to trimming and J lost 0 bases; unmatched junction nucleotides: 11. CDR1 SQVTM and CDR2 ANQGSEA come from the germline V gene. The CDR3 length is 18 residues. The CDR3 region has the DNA TGCAGCGTTGAGTCCCGGGACAGGGGGCAAAGTACTAACTATGGCTACACCTTC. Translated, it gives CSVESRDRGQSTNYGYTF.

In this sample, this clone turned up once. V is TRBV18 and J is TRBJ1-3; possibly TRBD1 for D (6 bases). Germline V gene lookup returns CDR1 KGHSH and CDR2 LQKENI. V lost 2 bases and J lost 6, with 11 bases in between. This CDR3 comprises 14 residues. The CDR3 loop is CASSPSGVENTIYF. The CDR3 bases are TGTGCCAGCTCACCATCAGGGGTGGAAAACACCATATATTTT.

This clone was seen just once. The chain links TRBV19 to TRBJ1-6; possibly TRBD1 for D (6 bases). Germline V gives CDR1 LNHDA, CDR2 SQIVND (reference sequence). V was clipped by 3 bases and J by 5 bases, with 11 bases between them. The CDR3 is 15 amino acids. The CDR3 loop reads CASSIGQPNNSPLHF. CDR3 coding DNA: TGTGCCAGTAGTATTGGACAGCCAAATAATTCACCCCTCCACTTT.

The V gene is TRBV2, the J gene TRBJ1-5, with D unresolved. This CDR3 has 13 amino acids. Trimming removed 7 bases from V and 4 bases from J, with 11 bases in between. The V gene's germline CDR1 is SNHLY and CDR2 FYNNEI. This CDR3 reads CASTEGSNQPQHF. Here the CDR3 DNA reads TGTGCCAGCACCGAGGGTTCGAATCAGCCCCAGCATTTT.

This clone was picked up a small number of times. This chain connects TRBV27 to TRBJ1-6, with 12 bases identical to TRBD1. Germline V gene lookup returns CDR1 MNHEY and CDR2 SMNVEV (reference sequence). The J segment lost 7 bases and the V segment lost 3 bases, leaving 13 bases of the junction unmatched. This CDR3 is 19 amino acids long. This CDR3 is CASSFLGTGGKRLNSPLHF. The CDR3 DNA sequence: TGTGCCAGCAGTTTCCTCGGGACAGGGGGCAAAAGGCTCAATTCACCCCTCCACTTT.

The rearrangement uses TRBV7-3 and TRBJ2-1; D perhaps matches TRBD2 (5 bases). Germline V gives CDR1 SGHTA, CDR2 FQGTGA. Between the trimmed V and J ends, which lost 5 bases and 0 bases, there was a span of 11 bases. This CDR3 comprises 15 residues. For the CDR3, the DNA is TGTGCCAGCAGCCAGCGGCGTAGCTCCTACAATGAGCAGTTCTTC. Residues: CASSQRRSSYNEQFF.

CDR3: CASSTSPKAGISEQYF. CDR3 sequence (DNA): TGTGCCAGTAGTACCTCCCCTAAAGCGGGGATTTCCGAGCAGTACTTC. The chain couples TRBV19 to TRBJ2-7; 7 bases align to TRBD2. CDR3 length: 16 amino acids. J gave up 6 bases and V 4 bases, and 15 bases lay outside the gene matches. The germline V gene has CDR1 LNHDA and CDR2 SQIVND (reference sequence).

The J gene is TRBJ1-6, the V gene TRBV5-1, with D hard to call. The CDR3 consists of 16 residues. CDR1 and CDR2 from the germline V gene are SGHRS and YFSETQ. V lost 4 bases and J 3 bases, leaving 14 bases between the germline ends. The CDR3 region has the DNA TGCGCCAGCAGCACATTGGCAGGCCTCTATAATTCACCCCTCCACTTT. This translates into CASSTLAGLYNSPLHF.

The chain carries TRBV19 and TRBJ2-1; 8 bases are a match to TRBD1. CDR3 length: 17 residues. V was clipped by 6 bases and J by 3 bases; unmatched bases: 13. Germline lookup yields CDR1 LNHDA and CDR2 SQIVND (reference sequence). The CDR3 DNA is TGTGCCAGTAGCGACAGGGGCGCCGGGGGATTCTACAATGAGCAGTTCTTC. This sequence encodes CASSDRGAGGFYNEQFF.

The DNA of the CDR3 is TGTGCCAGCTCCCCCCGGAGACAGGGGGGAACTGAAGCTTTCTTT. Its translation: CASSPRRQGGTEAFF. The chain carries TRBV27 and TRBJ1-1; TRBD1 matches at 9 bases. V lost 8 bases to trimming and J lost 5 bases; unmatched junction nucleotides: 12. The CDR3 totals 15 residues. The germline gives CDR1 MNHEY, CDR2 SMNVEV (reference sequence).

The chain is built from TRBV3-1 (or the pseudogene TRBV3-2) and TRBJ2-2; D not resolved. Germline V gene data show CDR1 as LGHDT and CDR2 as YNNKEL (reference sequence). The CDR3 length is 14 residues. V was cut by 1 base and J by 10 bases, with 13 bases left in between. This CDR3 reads CASSQARYRKELFF. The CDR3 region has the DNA TGTGCCAGCAGCCAAGCCCGCTATCGTAAGGAGCTGTTTTTT.

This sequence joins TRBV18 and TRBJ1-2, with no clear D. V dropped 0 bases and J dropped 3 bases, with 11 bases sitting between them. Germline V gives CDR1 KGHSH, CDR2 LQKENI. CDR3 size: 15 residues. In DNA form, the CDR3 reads TGTGCCAGCTCACCACCCGGGCCAGCGGACTATGGCTACACCTTC. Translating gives CASSPPGPADYGYTF.

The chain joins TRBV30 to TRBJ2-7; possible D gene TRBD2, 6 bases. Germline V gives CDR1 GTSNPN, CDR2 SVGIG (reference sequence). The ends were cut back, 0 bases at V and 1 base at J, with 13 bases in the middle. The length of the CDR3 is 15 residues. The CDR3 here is CAWSVVGGRSYEQYF. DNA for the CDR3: TGTGCCTGGAGTGTTGTGGGGGGTAGGTCCTACGAGCAGTACTTC.

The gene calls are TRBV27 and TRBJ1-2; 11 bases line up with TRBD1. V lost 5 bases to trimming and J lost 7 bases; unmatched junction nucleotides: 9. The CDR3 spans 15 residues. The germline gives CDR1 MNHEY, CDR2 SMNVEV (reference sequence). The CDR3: CASSPMDRGRVGYTF. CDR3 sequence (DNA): TGTGCCAGCAGTCCCATGGACAGGGGGCGGGTTGGCTACACCTTC.

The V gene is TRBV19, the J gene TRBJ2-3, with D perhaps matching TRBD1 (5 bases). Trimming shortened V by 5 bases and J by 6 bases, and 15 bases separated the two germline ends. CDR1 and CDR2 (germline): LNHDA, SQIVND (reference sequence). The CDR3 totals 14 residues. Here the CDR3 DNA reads TGTGCCAGTAGTTACAGGCCTCAATGGGATACGCAGTATTTT. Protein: CASSYRPQWDTQYF.

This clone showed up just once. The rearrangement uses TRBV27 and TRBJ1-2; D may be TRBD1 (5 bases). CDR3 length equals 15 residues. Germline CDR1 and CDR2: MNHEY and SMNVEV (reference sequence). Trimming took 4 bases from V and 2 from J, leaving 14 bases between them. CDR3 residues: CASSSALTENYGYTF. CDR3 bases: TGTGCCAGCAGTTCCGCCCTGACAGAAAACTATGGCTACACCTTC.

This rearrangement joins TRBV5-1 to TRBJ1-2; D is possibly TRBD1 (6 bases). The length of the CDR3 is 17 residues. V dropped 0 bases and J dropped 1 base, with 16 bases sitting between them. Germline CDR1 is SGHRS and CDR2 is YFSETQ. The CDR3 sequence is CASSLAPRGALNYGYTF. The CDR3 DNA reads TGCGCCAGCAGCTTGGCCCCCCGGGGGGCGCTTAACTATGGCTACACCTTC.